This record looks at one TCR beta chain sequence and its context. J gave up 13 bases and V 1 base, and 5 bases lay outside the gene matches. The CDR3 has 13 residues. Germline CDR1 and CDR2: MGHRA and YSYEKL. Seattle patients were enrolled during active infection and followed longitudinally. Source study methods: Amplification from reference gene primers served as the basis for estimated nucleated cell counts. The assay was immunoSEQ multiplex PCR, and TCRdb's table has in-frame clones only and misses some. That table is the source of V, J and clone size, and D and trimming were worked out from the DNA. The sample shows approximately 200,000 clones, 81% of them seen only once. This specimen comes from a study of blood T cell repertoires in COVID-19. Study at large: Acute and convalescent COVID-19 specimens originated in the United States, Italy and Spain. Sample material is recorded as cDNA or gDNA derived from T cells, B-cell-depleted T cells, or PBMCs.

This chain joins TRBV4-1 and TRBJ2-1; 9 nucleotides match TRBD2. The specimen was peripheral blood. This receptor was taken from a woman over 75 with COVID-19, enrolled during active disease. Here the CDR3 DNA reads TGCGCCAGCAGCCAAGCTTTTAGCGGGAGTCAGTTCTTC. Its translation: CASSQAFSGSQFF.